The sequence of this T cell receptor beta chain was determined in a study of T cells after yellow fever vaccination. General observations from the study: Subsequent booster samples again held most clones from primary vaccination (96% CD4, 85% to 90% CD8).

This clonotype occurred a few times. What it recognizes is unknown. There are 15 residues in the CDR3. With 4 bases clipped from V and 3 bases from J, the junction kept 6 bases outside the gene matches. The V gene's germline CDR1 is DFQATT and CDR2 SNEGSKA (reference sequence). One entry per CDR3 protein, called by TCRdb with MiXCR from the 5' RACE reads. Of some 550,000 distinct CDR3 sequences listed, 15% to 20% were seen once; the top ten hold about 13%. The chain carries TRBV20-1 and TRBJ2-3; TRBD2 aligns across 11 bases. This sequence was found in a man in his thirties or forties who received the YFV17D yellow fever vaccine. The sequences come from PBMCs, collected 15 days after the yellow fever booster vaccination. The DNA for the CDR3 is TGCAGTGCTACCGGTTCTAGCGGGGGGACAGATACGCAGTATTTT. Translation gives CSATGSSGGTDTQYF.